This TCR beta chain was documented in a study of preoperative IRX-2 immunotherapy in early breast cancer. Method: immunoSEQ multiplex PCR; TCRdb's copy keeps in-frame clones and lacks some. The sample includes around 25,000 clones, 90% to 95% seen only once; the top ten take 15% to 20%. This clone was seen a single time. Germline lookup yields CDR1 LNHDA and CDR2 SQIVND (reference sequence). V lost 7 bases, J lost 3 bases, and 8 bases stayed unmatched. CDR3 length equals 14 residues. The treatment denotes: preoperative locoregional IRX-2 cytokine immunotherapy. Preoperative locoregional IRX-2 cytokine immunotherapy was tested in the phase Ib source study.

Material: tumor tissue, obtained after IRX-2 immunotherapy. The TCR originated in a human donor with breast cancer. The V gene is TRBV19, the J gene TRBJ2-7, with TRBD2 identical over 8 bases. The CDR3 sequence: CASIVPGTSYEQYF. DNA of the CDR3: TGTGCCAGTATAGTCCCCGGGACTAGCTACGAGCAGTACTTC.